This T cell receptor (beta chain) derives from a study of PD-L1 blockade in urothelial cancer (dated by TCRdb to the late 2010s). About the study as a whole: Therapy was started around 2014 for all patients, and atezolizumab 1,200 mg was administered intravenously every 3 weeks. About 85% of the roughly 30 patients were males with bladder-origin urothelial cancer, and about 65% of the 29 reported a prior smoking history. Patients had an ECOG performance status of 0 or 1 and had received between 0 and 3 prior chemotherapy regimens. Blood samples were analyzed at 3 weeks after treatment start (second dose) and at 6 weeks after treatment start. A median of roughly 140,000 T cells and 80,000 to 100,000 unique TCRs was obtained from blood samples, and a median clonality of 0.080 was observed. The study was an exploratory multi-omic analysis of somatic, immune and clinical correlates of response to PD-L1 blockade with atezolizumab in urothelial cancer. Pretreatment tumor samples, along with matched peripheral blood serially collected before and after atezolizumab treatment, were subjected to TCR sequencing. Durable clinical benefit meant progression-free survival longer than 6 months, and TCR features were also tested against progression-free and overall survival. In the same patients who had TCR sequencing, pretreatment tumors also underwent whole exome sequencing and RNA sequencing. Durable clinical benefit was achieved by nine patients but not by the remaining 20. Pretreatment blood TCR-seq was available for about 30 patients, at least one posttreatment blood collection was obtained for about 24 patients, and tumor TCR-seq was available for about 24 patients.

This clone was counted once. Its recognized antigen is unknown. Nothing much larger sits one base from this clone, and base qualities are not available. Each PCR received spiked-in synthetic TCR analog templates so that absolute template abundance could be estimated from read counts. Using the immunoSEQ assay, TCRbeta CDR3 regions were amplified from genomic DNA with bias-controlled V and J gene primers. Rearranged TCRbeta segments were sequenced at approximately 20X coverage. In the original analysis: Sequencing errors were corrected by clustering, and CDR3s were annotated against IMGT so that V, D and J genes could be assigned. Out-of-frame and stop-codon sequences were excluded, and only productive TCRbeta rearrangements were used in downstream analyses. To compute clonality, Shannon entropy was normalized by the log of the number of unique productive sequences and then subtracted from one. Clones differing between time points or between blood and tumor were identified by Fisher's exact test with Benjamini-Hochberg correction at adjusted p below 0.01. TCRdb holds this immuneACCESS table with in-frame rearrangements only. Some clones are missing; in checked studies, unresolved V genes explain under half, and the rest has no known cause. From that table come the V and J calls and clone size; the DNA was used to work out D and trimming. Recorded for this sample are fewer than 60,000 clones; roughly 80% of them occurred a single time. The leading ten clones occupy approximately 1.5% of the sample.

Broader findings and caveats from the paper: A pretreatment peripheral blood TCR clonality below the median was linked to improved progression-free and overall survival. Patients with durable benefit showed greater expansion of tumor-associated TCR clones in peripheral blood 3 weeks after starting treatment (n ≈ 21, p = 0.022). Small sample size (n ≈ 29) and many exploratory analyses mean the results are intended to be hypothesis-generating.

What this sample's time point label stands for: pretreatment peripheral blood. A total of under 35 patients with locally advanced or metastatic urothelial carcinoma, treated at Memorial Sloan Kettering on a trial protocol, made up the cohort. Peripheral blood mononuclear cells were collected pretreatment and during treatment, at between 1 and 8 total time points per patient. The Qiagen DNeasy Blood extraction kit was used to purify genomic DNA from total PBMCs and tumor samples. PBMCs were collected pretreatment and during treatment, and were isolated and stored as previously described. The origin of this receptor is a man aged 45 to 65 with urothelial cancer. The sample here was PBMCs, taken around atezolizumab (anti-PD-L1) treatment.

The DNA reads as follows: TGCGCCAGCAGCCTGGGACAGGGTAATTCCGGGGAGCTGTTTTTT. Translated, it gives CASSLGQGNSGELFF. The chain was built from TRBV5-1 and TRBJ2-2, with 9 bases in between that match TRBD1. Measured from the cysteine to the phenylalanine, the CDR3 is 15 residues long. The sequence is cut down to CDR3 DNA, 45 bases in frame from base 1. For CDR1 and CDR2, the germline V gene lists SGHRS and YFSETQ. The germline V end is reduced by 4 bases and the J end by 6 bases; junction bases left unmatched: 7. When the CDR3 is completed using the reference TRBV5-1 and TRBJ2-2 genes on either side, the full variable domain is KAGVTQTPRYLIKTRGQQVTLSCSPISGHRSVSWYQQTPGQGLQFLFEYFSETQRNKGNFPGRFSGRQFSNSRSEMNVSTLELGDSALYLCASSLGQGNSGELFFGEGSRLTVL.